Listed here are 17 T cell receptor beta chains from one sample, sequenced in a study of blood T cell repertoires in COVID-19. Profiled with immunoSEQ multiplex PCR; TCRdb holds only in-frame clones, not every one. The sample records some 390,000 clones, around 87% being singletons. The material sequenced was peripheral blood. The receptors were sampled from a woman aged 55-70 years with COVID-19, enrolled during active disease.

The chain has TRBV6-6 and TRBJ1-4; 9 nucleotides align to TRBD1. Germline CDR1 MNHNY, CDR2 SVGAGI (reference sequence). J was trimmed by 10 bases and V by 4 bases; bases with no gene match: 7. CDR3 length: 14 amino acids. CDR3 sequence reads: CASSSDRGVGKLFF. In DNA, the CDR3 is TGTGCCAGCAGTTCGGACAGGGGCGTAGGAAAACTGTTTTTT.

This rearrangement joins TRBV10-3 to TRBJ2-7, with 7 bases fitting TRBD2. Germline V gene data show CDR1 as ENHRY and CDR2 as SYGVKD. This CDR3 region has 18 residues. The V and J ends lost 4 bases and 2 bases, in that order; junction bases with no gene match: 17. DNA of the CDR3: TGTGCCATCAGTGGAGATCCGAGGGGCAGCGGGGACCCCTACGAGCAGTACTTC. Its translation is CAISGDPRGSGDPYEQYF.

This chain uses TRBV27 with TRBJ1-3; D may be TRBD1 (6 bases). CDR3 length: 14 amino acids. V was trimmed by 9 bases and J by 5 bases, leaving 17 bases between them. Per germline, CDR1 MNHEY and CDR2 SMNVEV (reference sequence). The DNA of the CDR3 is TGTGCCAGGACGCCGGGACATAGAAGAAACACCATATATTTT. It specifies CARTPGHRRNTIYF.

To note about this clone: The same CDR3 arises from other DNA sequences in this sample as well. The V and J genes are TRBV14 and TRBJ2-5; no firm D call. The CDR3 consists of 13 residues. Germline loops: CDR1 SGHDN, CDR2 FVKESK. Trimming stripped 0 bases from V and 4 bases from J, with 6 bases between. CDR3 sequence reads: CASSQDLVETQYF. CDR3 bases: TGTGCCAGCAGCCAAGATCTTGTAGAGACCCAGTACTTC.

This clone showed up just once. The CDR3 region is CASSPGAHSNQPQHF. The CDR3 nucleotides are TGTGCCAGCTCACCAGGGGCTCATAGCAATCAGCCCCAGCATTTT. V is TRBV18 and J is TRBJ1-5, with D perhaps TRBD1 (5 bases). Germline V gives CDR1 KGHSH, CDR2 LQKENI. V was shortened by 2 bases and J by 0 bases, with 8 bases between the two germline ends. The CDR3 has 15 residues.

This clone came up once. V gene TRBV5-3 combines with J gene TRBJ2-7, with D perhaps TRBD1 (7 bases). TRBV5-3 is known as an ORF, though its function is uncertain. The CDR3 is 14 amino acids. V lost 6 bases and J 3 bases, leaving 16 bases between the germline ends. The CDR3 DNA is TGTGCCAGAACGCTCGACAGGGAGGTCTACGAGCAGTACTTC. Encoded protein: CARTLDREVYEQYF.

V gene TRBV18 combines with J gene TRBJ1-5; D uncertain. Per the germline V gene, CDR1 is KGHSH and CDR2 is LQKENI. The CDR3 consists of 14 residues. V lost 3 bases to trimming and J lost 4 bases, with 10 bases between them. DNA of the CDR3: TGTGCCAGCTCACCGGACGGGGATAATCAGCCCCAGCATTTT. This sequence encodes CASSPDGDNQPQHF.

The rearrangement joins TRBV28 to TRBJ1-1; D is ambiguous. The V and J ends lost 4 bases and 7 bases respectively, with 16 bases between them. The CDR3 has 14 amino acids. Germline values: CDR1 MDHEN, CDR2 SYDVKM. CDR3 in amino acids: CASSYQRVTSEAFF. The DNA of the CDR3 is TGTGCCAGCAGTTACCAACGGGTGACGAGTGAAGCTTTCTTT.

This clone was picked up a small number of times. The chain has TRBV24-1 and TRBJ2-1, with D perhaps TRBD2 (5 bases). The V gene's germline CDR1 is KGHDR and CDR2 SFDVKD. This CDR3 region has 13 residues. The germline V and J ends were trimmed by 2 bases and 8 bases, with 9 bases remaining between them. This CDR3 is CATSDSDYDEQFF. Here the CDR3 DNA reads TGTGCCACCAGTGATTCTGACTATGATGAGCAGTTCTTC.

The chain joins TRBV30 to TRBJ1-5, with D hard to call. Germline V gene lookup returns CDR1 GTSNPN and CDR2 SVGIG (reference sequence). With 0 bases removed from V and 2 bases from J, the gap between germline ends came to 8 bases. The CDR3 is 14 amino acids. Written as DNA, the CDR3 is TGTGCCTGGAGTGTTTACCTAGGCAATCAGCCCCAGCATTTT. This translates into CAWSVYLGNQPQHF.

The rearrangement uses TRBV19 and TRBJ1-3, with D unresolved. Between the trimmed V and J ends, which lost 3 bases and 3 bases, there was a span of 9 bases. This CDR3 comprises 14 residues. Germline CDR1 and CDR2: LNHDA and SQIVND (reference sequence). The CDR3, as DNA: TGTGCCAGTAGTATGGGAGGCATTGGAAACACCATATATTTT. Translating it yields CASSMGGIGNTIYF.

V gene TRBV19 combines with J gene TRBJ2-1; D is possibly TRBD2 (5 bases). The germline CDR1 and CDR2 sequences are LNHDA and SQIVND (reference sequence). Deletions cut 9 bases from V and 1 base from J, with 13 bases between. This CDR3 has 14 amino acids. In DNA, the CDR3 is TGTGCCAGCCGTAGAGCGGTTTCCTACAATGAGCAGTTCTTC. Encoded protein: CASRRAVSYNEQFF.

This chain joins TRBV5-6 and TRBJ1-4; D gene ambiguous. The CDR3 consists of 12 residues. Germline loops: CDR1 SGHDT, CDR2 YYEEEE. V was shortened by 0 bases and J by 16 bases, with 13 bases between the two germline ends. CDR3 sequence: CASSLARGGSFF. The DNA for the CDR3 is TGTGCCAGCAGCTTGGCCCGGGGAGGTTCGTTTTTT.

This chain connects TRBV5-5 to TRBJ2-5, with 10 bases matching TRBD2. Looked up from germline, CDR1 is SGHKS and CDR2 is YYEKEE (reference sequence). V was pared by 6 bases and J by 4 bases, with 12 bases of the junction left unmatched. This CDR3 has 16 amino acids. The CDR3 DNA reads TGTGCCAGCACCCGGGGAGCGGGGGGGCCGGGAGAGACCCAGTACTTC. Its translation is CASTRGAGGPGETQYF.

The CDR3 nucleotides read TGTGCCAGCAGCGTAGGGGACAGGGGTAGTGGCACTGAAGCTTTCTTT. Protein sequence: CASSVGDRGSGTEAFF. The J gene is TRBJ1-1, the V gene TRBV9; 10 nucleotides align to TRBD1. Germline V gene data show CDR1 as SGDLS and CDR2 as YYNGEE. The CDR3 has 16 amino acids. V was pared by 0 bases and J by 4 bases, with 6 bases of the junction left unmatched.

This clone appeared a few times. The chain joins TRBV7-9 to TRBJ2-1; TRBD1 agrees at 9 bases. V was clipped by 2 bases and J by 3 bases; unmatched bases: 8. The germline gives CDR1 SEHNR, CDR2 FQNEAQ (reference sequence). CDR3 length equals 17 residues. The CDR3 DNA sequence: TGTGCCAGCAGCTTACGTTTGGGACAGGGCCACTACAATGAGCAGTTCTTC. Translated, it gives CASSLRLGQGHYNEQFF.

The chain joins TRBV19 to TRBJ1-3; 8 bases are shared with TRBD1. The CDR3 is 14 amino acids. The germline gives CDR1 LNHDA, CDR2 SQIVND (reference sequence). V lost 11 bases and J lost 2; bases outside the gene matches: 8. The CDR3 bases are TGTGCCGACCAGGACAGGGCGACTGGAAACACCATATATTTT. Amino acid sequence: CADQDRATGNTIYF.